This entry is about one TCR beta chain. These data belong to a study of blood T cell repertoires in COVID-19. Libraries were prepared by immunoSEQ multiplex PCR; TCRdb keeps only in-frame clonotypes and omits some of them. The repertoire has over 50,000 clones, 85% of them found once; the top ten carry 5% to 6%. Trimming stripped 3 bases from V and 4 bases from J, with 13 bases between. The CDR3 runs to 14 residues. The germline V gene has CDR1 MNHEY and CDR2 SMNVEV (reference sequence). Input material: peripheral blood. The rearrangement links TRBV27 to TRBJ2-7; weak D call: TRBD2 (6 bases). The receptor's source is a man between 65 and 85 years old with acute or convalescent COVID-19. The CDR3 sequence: CASSLGDWFYEQYF. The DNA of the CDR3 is TGTGCCAGCAGTTTGGGGGACTGGTTTTACGAGCAGTACTTC.